The 17 T cell receptor beta chains given below trace back to one sample, sequenced in a study of cytomegalovirus exposure and HLA in healthy donors. 60 Vbeta and 13 Jbeta primers were used in PCR. The table came from immunoSEQ multiplex PCR; TCRdb's copy has only in-frame clones and leaves some out. The profile shows about 120,000 clones, roughly three quarters of them singletons. The sample was PBMCs. These receptors were obtained from a woman between 18 and 30 years old in good health and CMV-seronegative.

V and J are TRBV2 and TRBJ2-6, with D possibly TRBD1 on 5 matching bases. The CDR3 consists of 15 residues. The germline V and J ends were trimmed by 7 bases and 5 bases, with 15 bases remaining between them. CDR1 and CDR2 (germline): SNHLY, FYNNEI. The CDR3 DNA follows: TGTGCCAGCATTTACCTGGCGGACAGGGCCAACGTCCTGACTTTC. The encoded protein is CASIYLADRANVLTF.

This chain links TRBV5-1 with TRBJ1-1, with D perhaps matching TRBD1 (5 bases). Per germline, CDR1 SGHRS and CDR2 YFSETQ. This CDR3 is 17 amino acids long. With 0 bases removed from V and 1 base from J, the gap between germline ends came to 16 bases. CDR3 sequence: CASSLALQGIRNTEAFF. The CDR3, as DNA: TGCGCCAGCAGCTTGGCCCTTCAGGGTATACGGAACACTGAAGCTTTCTTT.

This chain connects TRBV5-1 to TRBJ1-2, with a weak D call TRBD1 (6 bases). Deletions cut 4 bases from V and 0 bases from J, with 10 bases between. The CDR3 length is 14 residues. Germline values: CDR1 SGHRS, CDR2 YFSETQ. The CDR3 here is CASSADSTNYGYTF. CDR3 nucleotide sequence: TGCGCCAGCAGCGCGGACAGCACTAACTATGGCTACACCTTC.

The chain is built from TRBV5-1 and TRBJ2-4, with a weak D call TRBD1 (6 bases). The CDR3 has 14 residues. The germline gives CDR1 SGHRS, CDR2 YFSETQ. The germline V and J ends were trimmed by 3 bases and 4 bases, with 11 bases remaining between them. The DNA of the CDR3 is TGCGCCAGCAGCTCTGACAGGACTAAAAACATTCAGTACTTC. It translates to CASSSDRTKNIQYF.

This chain connects TRBV30 to TRBJ1-6, with 9 bases identical to TRBD1. CDR3 length: 15 amino acids. J lost 7 bases, V lost 8 bases, and 12 bases had no gene match. Germline loops: CDR1 GTSNPN, CDR2 SVGIG (reference sequence). The CDR3 here is CAGNDPGTGNSPLHF. The CDR3 DNA is TGTGCCGGCAATGATCCCGGGACAGGGAATTCACCCCTCCACTTT.

This clone came up once. This chain joins TRBV11-2 and TRBJ1-2; D is uncertain. CDR1 and CDR2 from the germline V gene are SGHAT and FQNNGV. Trimming cost V 4 bases and J 7 bases, with 10 bases left between them. The CDR3 runs 12 residues. The CDR3 DNA is TGTGCCAGCAGCTCAAACCCGGTTGGCTACACCTTC. It codes for CASSSNPVGYTF.

The chain joins TRBV5-4 to TRBJ1-2; D unresolved. The V gene's germline CDR1 is SGHNT and CDR2 YYREEE (reference sequence). V was shortened by 5 bases and J by 3 bases, with 8 bases between the two germline ends. CDR3 length equals 12 residues. For the CDR3, the DNA is TGTGCCAGCAGGCAAGAGGACTATGGCTACACCTTC. It encodes CASRQEDYGYTF.

This clone has only one observation. The chain has TRBV5-5 and TRBJ2-5; 7 bases are a match to TRBD1. The CDR3 runs 14 residues. Germline loops: CDR1 SGHKS, CDR2 YYEKEE (reference sequence). The V and J ends lost 2 bases and 5 bases, in that order; junction bases with no gene match: 6. The CDR3 coding sequence is TGTGCCAGCAGCTTCCAGGGGGTAGAGGAGACCCAGTACTTC. This sequence encodes CASSFQGVEETQYF. Supplemented by reference TRBV5-5 and TRBJ2-5, the full variable domain reads DAGVTQSPTHLIKTRGQQVTLRCSPISGHKSVSWYQQVLGQGPQFIFQYYEKEERGRGNFPDRFSARQFPNYSSELNVNALLLGDSALYLCASSFQGVEETQYFGPGTRLLVL.

The chain recombines TRBV7-9 with TRBJ2-7; 7 nucleotides agree with TRBD1. CDR1 is SEHNR, CDR2 FQNEAQ, per germline (reference sequence). Germline trimming cut 6 bases from V and 9 bases from J; bases unmatched to any gene: 14. This CDR3 contains 14 residues. The CDR3 nucleotides are TGTGCCAGCAGTTTCGACAGGGCCTTACCGACGCAGTACTTC. As protein: CASSFDRALPTQYF.

The V call is TRBV7-8, the J call TRBJ1-1, with D possibly being TRBD1 (6 bases). The CDR3 extends over 16 amino acids. V was trimmed by 3 bases and J by 1 base, leaving 15 bases between them. In germline, CDR1 is SGHVS, CDR2 FQNEAQ. The DNA of the CDR3 is TGTGCCAGCAGCTTCGACAGGACTTTATGGAACACTGAAGCTTTCTTT. Translated, it gives CASSFDRTLWNTEAFF.

V and J are TRBV28 and TRBJ2-6; D is undetermined. The ends were cut back, 6 bases at V and 1 base at J, with 7 bases in the middle. Per the germline V gene, CDR1 is MDHEN and CDR2 is SYDVKM. This CDR3 has 14 residues. CDR3 sequence (DNA): TGTGCCAGCAGCCAGGCTTCTGGGGCCAACGTCCTGACTTTC. Encoded protein: CASSQASGANVLTF.

The chain uses TRBV6-1 and TRBJ2-2; 10 bases fit TRBD1. Germline trimming cut 4 bases from V and 5 bases from J; bases unmatched to any gene: 7. Looked up from germline, CDR1 is MNHNS and CDR2 is SASEGT. The CDR3 length is 16 residues. CDR3 protein: CASSGWDRGRTGELFF. DNA of the CDR3: TGTGCCAGCAGTGGATGGGACAGGGGAAGGACCGGGGAGCTGTTTTTT.

The V call is TRBV7-6, the J call TRBJ2-7, with 10 bases matching TRBD2. The CDR3 covers 16 residues. Germline V CDR1 and CDR2: SGHVS, FNYEAQ. J lost 1 base, V lost 1 base, and 4 bases had no gene match. The CDR3 sequence: CASSLGTSGGSYEQYF. CDR3 nucleotides: TGTGCCAGCAGCTTAGGGACTAGCGGTGGATCCTACGAGCAGTACTTC.

The chain recombines TRBV7-9 with TRBJ2-7; D call uncertain. This CDR3 comprises 13 residues. V was cut by 6 bases and J by 1 base, with 10 bases left in between. Germline lookup yields CDR1 SEHNR and CDR2 FQNEAQ (reference sequence). CDR3 coding DNA: TGTGCCAGCAGTTCTAAAGTGTCCTACGAGCAGTACTTC. As protein: CASSSKVSYEQYF. The full variable domain, completed using reference TRBV7-9 and TRBJ2-7, is DTGVSQNPRHKITKRGQNVTFRCDPISEHNRLYWYRQTLGQGPEFLTYFQNEAQLEKSRLLSDRFSAERPKGSFSTLEIQRTEQGDSAMYLCASSSKVSYEQYFGPGTRLTVT.

The chain joins TRBV30 to TRBJ1-1, with D hard to call. Germline V gene sequence: CDR1 GTSNPN, CDR2 SVGIG (reference sequence). Trimming pared 0 bases from V and 7 bases from J, leaving 6 bases between. The CDR3 loop spans 11 amino acids. Here the CDR3 DNA reads TGTGCCTGGAGTGTACGGGGTGAAGCTTTCTTT. It codes for CAWSVRGEAFF.

The gene calls are TRBV2 and TRBJ1-5; D gene ambiguous. CDR3 length equals 15 residues. The V end was cut by 6 bases, the J end by 0 bases, with 12 bases between. Germline-derived CDR1 and CDR2 are SNHLY and FYNNEI. Written as DNA, the CDR3 is TGTGCCAGCAGCCTATACCCTCATAGCAATCAGCCCCAGCATTTT. This translates into CASSLYPHSNQPQHF. Combining the CDR3 with reference TRBV2 and TRBJ1-5 gives the whole variable domain EPEVTQTPSHQVTQMGQEVILRCVPISNHLYFYWYRQILGQKVEFLVSFYNNEISEKSEIFDDQFSVERPDGSNFTLKIRSTKLEDSAMYFCASSLYPHSNQPQHFGDGTRLSIL.

The CDR3 is CASSLTGVPGETQYF. The CDR3, as DNA: TGTGCCAGCAGTTTGACGGGAGTCCCCGGGGAGACCCAGTACTTC. This chain uses TRBV5-4 with TRBJ2-5, with D possibly matching TRBD2 (6 bases). The CDR3 totals 15 residues. Trimming cost V 5 bases and J 5 bases, with 19 bases left between them. Germline lookup yields CDR1 SGHNT and CDR2 YYREEE (reference sequence). Together with reference TRBV5-4 and TRBJ2-5, the CDR3 gives the full variable domain: ETGVTQSPTHLIKTRGQQVTLRCSSQSGHNTVSWYQQALGQGPQFIFQYYREEENGRGNFPPRFSGLQFPNYSSELNVNALELDDSALYLCASSLTGVPGETQYFGPGTRLLVL.